The next 7 T cell receptor beta chains were all read from a single sample in a study of CD8+ T cells in alopecia areata. The sample's treatment: oral pan-JAK inhibitor, 5-10 mg twice daily. Isolated RNA was reverse transcribed into cDNA used as the sequencing template. TCRdb keeps only in-frame clones here, not all; method: immunoSEQ multiplex PCR. Of approximately 280,000 clones detected, 55% to 70% appear once; the ten largest clones hold more than 1.5%. The sample consisted of CD4+ T cells sorted from blood, taken at week 24, from a patient treated with tofacitinib. Receptors were obtained from a human donor with alopecia areata.

The genes are TRBV30 and TRBJ1-2, with 9 bases aligning to TRBD1. CDR3 length: 15 residues. The germline V gene has CDR1 GTSNPN and CDR2 SVGIG (reference sequence). With 0 bases clipped from V and 5 bases from J, the junction kept 7 bases outside the gene matches. CDR3 in amino acids: CAWSVKGQGSYGYTF. CDR3 sequence (DNA): TGTGCCTGGAGTGTAAAGGGACAGGGATCGTATGGCTACACCTTC.

The rearrangement links TRBV30 to TRBJ1-5; D possibly corresponds to TRBD1 (5 bases). Germline CDR1 GTSNPN, CDR2 SVGIG (reference sequence). Trimming pared 5 bases from V and 11 bases from J, leaving 22 bases between. The CDR3 is made up of 14 amino acids. CDR3 sequence: CAWRGQGLRGAQHF. The CDR3 DNA sequence: TGTGCCTGGCGGGGCCAGGGCCTCCGGGGAGCCCAGCATTTT.

The chain employs TRBV5-4 and TRBJ2-5; D remains unclear. This CDR3 is 12 amino acids long. Trimming took off 1 base at V and 3 bases at J, with 4 bases between the two ends. The germline gives CDR1 SGHNT, CDR2 YYREEE (reference sequence). The CDR3 nucleotides are TGTGCCAGCAGCTTGCAAAAAGAGACCCAGTACTTC. It translates to CASSLQKETQYF.

The rearrangement joins TRBV7-2 to TRBJ2-7, with 7 bases aligning to TRBD1. Germline-derived CDR1 and CDR2 are SGHTA and FQGNSA. This CDR3 is built from 17 residues. Trimming took 5 bases from V and 0 from J; bases not matched to a gene: 13. This CDR3 reads CASSLRSLTGNSYEQYF. As DNA, the CDR3 is TGTGCCAGCAGCCTACGATCCCTGACAGGGAACTCCTACGAGCAGTACTTC.

This clone was detected only a few times. This chain uses TRBV9 with TRBJ2-1; tentative D call: TRBD2 (6 bases). The CDR3 spans 16 residues. V lost 1 base and J lost 8, with 19 bases in between. Germline CDR1 and CDR2: SGDLS and YYNGEE. The CDR3 loop is CASSVPGTPREHEQFF. The CDR3 DNA sequence: TGTGCCAGCAGCGTACCCGGGACTCCAAGGGAACATGAGCAGTTCTTC.

CDR3: CASSRPTNYGYTF. The DNA for the CDR3 is TGTGCCAGCAGCCGACCTACTAACTATGGCTACACCTTC. The J gene is TRBJ1-2, the V gene TRBV5-4; D uncertain. The CDR3 spans 13 residues. Germline values: CDR1 SGHNT, CDR2 YYREEE (reference sequence). The V gene lost 4 bases and the J gene lost 0 bases, with 7 bases spanning the gap.

The V and J genes are TRBV2 and TRBJ1-1, with D unclear. The CDR3 contains 15 residues. CDR1 and CDR2 from the germline V gene are SNHLY and FYNNEI. V lost 4 bases to trimming and J lost 3 bases, with 15 bases between them. The CDR3 protein is CASSAGSQYYTEAFF. The DNA of the CDR3 is TGTGCCAGCAGTGCGGGATCTCAATACTACACTGAAGCTTTCTTT.